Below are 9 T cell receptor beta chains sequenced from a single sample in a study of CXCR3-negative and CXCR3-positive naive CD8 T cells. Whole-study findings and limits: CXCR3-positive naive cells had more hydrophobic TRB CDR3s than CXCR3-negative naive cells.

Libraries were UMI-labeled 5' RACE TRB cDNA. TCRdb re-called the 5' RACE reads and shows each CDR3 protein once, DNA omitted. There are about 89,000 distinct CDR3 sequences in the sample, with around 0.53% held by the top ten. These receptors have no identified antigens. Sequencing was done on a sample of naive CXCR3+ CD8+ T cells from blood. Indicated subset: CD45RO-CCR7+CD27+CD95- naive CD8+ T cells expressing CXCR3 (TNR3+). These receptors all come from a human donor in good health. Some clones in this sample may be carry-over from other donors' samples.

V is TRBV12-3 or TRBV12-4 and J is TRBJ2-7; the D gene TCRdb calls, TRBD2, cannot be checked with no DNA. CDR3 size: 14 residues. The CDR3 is CASSLSPSSYEQYF.

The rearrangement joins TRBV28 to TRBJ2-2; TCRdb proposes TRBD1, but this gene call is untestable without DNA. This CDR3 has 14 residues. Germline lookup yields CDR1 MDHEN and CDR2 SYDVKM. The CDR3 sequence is CASSWGQNTGELFF. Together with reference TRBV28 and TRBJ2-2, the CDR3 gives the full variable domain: DVKVTQSSRYLVKRTGEKVFLECVQDMDHENMFWYRQDPGLGLRLIYFSYDVKMKEKGDIPEGYSVSREKKERFSLILESASTNQTSMYLCASSWGQNTGELFFGEGSRLTVL.

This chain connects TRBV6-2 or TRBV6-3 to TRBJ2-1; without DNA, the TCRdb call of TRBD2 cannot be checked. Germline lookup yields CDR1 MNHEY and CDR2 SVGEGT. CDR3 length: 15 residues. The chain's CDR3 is CASSETSGSYNEQFF.

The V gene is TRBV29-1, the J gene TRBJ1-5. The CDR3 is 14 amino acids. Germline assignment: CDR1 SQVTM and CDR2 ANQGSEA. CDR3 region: CSVGGSNSNQPQHF. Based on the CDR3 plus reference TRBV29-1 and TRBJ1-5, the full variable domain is SAVISQKPSRDICQRGTSLTIQCQVDSQVTMMFWYRQQPGQSLTLIATANQGSEATYESGFVIDKFPISRPNLTFSTLTVSNMSPEDSSIYLCSVGGSNSNQPQHFGDGTRLSIL.

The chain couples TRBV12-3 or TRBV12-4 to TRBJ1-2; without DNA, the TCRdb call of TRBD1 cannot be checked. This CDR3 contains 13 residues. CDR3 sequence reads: CASSRGQVYGYTF.

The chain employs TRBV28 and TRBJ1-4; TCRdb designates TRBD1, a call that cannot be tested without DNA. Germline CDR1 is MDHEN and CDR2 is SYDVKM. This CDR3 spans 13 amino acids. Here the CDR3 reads CASNRQGGEKLFF.

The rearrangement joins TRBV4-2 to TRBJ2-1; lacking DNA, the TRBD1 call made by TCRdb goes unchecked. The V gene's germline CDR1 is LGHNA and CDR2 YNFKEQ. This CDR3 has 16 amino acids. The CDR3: CASSVQTGNLNNEQFF.

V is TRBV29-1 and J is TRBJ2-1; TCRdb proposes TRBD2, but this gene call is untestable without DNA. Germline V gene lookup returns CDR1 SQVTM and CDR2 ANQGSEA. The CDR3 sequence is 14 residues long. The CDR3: CSVSGGASGNEQFF.

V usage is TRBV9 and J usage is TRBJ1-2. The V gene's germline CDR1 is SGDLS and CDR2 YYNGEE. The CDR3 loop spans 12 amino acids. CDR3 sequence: CASSAGTEYYTF.